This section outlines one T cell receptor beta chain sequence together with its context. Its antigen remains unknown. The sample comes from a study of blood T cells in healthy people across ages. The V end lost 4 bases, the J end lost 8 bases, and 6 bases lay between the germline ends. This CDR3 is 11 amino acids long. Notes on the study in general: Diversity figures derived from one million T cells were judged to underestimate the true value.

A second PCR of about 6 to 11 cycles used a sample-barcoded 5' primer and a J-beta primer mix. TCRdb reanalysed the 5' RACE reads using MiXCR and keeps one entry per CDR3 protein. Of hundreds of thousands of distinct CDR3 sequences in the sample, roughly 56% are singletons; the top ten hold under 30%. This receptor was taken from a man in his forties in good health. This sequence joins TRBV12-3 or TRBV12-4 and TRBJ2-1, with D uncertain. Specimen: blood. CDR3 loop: CASSWVDEQFF. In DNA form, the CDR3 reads TGTGCCAGCAGTTGGGTCGATGAGCAGTTCTTC.